This T cell receptor (beta chain) was recorded in a study of shared clonotypes between healthy human individuals. Background on the study: The people who gave samples were a couple of women and a few men aged 18 to 49. General study results and limits: Memory subsets generally showed lower estimated richness than naive subsets.

V was trimmed by 0 bases and J by 4 bases, leaving 10 bases between them. Germline loops: CDR1 SGHDT, CDR2 YYEEEE. The CDR3 consists of 14 residues. Assay used: immunoSEQ multiplex PCR; TCRdb lists only in-frame clones, some missing. The sample lists 2 million to 2.5 million clones; more than 80% were seen once. Of note for this clone: Antigen unknown.

Subsets obtained from CD4+ cells comprised CD45RA+ naive and CD45RA-negative memory cells. Sequenced input: naive CD4+ T cells from PBMCs. Described subset: CD45RA+ positively selected. The origin of this receptor is a man younger than 35 in good health. Some clones in this sample may be carry-over from other donors' samples. J is TRBJ1-2 and V is TRBV5-6, with D perhaps matching TRBD1 (6 bases). CDR3 protein: CASSLEGGSYGYTF. The DNA of the CDR3 is TGTGCCAGCAGCTTGGAAGGGGGGAGCTATGGCTACACCTTC. Full variable domain (outside the CDR3, taken from reference TRBV5-6 and TRBJ1-2): DAGVTQSPTHLIKTRGQQVTLRCSPKSGHDTVSWYQQALGQGPQFIFQYYEEEERQRGNFPDRFSGHQFPNYSSELNVNALLLGDSALYLCASSLEGGSYGYTFGSGTRLTVV.